Detailed here is one T cell receptor beta chain. Its antigen remains unknown. This sample is drawn from a study of CD8 T cells in Susac syndrome. General study results and limits: It was acknowledged in the study that the number of individuals who were included in its TCR sequencing and HLA analysis was relatively small.

Sequencing of TCR beta was performed on blood CD8+ T cells and on blood CD4+ T cells. Negative isolation yielded CD4+ and CD8+ T cells, and FACS enriched TEMRA cells. Germline V CDR1 and CDR2: PRHDT, FYEKMQ (reference sequence). The V gene lost 3 bases and the J gene lost 2 bases, with 10 bases spanning the gap. The CDR3 is 14 residues long. Random hexamers were used to reverse transcribe roughly 0.45 to 1 ug of RNA. The amplification used immunoSEQ multiplex PCR on TCR beta CDR3; it spanned 54 Vbeta and 13 Jbeta. TCRdb fed the immunoSEQ multiplex PCR reads into MiXCR, producing one record per CDR3 protein. This table holds around 300,000 distinct CDR3 sequences, approximately 85% found once.

The sequence came from a human donor with multiple sclerosis. The rearrangement links TRBV13 to TRBJ2-5; no clear D gene. Sequencing was carried out using CD8+ T cells from PBMCs. Written as DNA, the CDR3 is TGTGCCAGCAGCTTTCGGGCTCTTCAAGAGACCCAGTACTTC. The encoded protein is CASSFRALQETQYF.